Sequencing of this T cell receptor beta chain was carried out in a study of blood T cell repertoires in COVID-19. The V gene's germline CDR1 is SGDLS and CDR2 YYNGEE. There are 15 residues in the CDR3. V lost 0 bases to trimming and J lost 7 bases, with 11 bases between them. Sequencing was performed with immunoSEQ multiplex PCR; in TCRdb, only in-frame clones are kept and a portion is missing. The data show some 200,000 clones, around 90% seen once. The TCR comes from a man aged 40-49 years with active or convalescent COVID-19. Sequencing input: peripheral blood. V gene TRBV9 combines with J gene TRBJ1-6, with D tentatively TRBD1 (5 bases). The CDR3 DNA is TGTGCCAGCAGCGTAGTCACAGGTGGAAATTCACCCCTCCACTTT. It specifies CASSVVTGGNSPLHF.